This T cell receptor (beta chain) appears in the sequencing data of a study of shared clonotypes between healthy human individuals. The CDR3 has 13 residues. Germline V gene lookup returns CDR1 SEHNR and CDR2 FQNEAQ (reference sequence). Naive CD8 cells were CD45RO-negative, positively selected for CCR7, excluding terminally differentiated effector memory CD45RA+ cells. Researchers divided each subset's genomic DNA evenly across several immunoSEQ plates. Per the original methods: From ImmunoSEQ came sequences covering only the junction and carrying no quality scores, so filtering differed. Sequencing was performed with immunoSEQ multiplex PCR; in TCRdb, only in-frame clones are kept and a portion is missing. The V and J calls and clone size were taken over from that table, and D and trimming were inferred from the DNA. The sample shows over 2,000,000 clones, over 85% of them seen only once.

The chain links TRBV7-9 to TRBJ2-1; TRBD2 agrees at 7 bases. The receptor comes from a young man in good health. Some clones in this sample may be carry-over from other donors' samples. Sequenced input: naive CD8+ T cells from PBMCs. CDR3: CADGASGYNEQFF. In DNA, the CDR3 is TGTGCAGATGGGGCTAGCGGATACAATGAGCAGTTCTTC.